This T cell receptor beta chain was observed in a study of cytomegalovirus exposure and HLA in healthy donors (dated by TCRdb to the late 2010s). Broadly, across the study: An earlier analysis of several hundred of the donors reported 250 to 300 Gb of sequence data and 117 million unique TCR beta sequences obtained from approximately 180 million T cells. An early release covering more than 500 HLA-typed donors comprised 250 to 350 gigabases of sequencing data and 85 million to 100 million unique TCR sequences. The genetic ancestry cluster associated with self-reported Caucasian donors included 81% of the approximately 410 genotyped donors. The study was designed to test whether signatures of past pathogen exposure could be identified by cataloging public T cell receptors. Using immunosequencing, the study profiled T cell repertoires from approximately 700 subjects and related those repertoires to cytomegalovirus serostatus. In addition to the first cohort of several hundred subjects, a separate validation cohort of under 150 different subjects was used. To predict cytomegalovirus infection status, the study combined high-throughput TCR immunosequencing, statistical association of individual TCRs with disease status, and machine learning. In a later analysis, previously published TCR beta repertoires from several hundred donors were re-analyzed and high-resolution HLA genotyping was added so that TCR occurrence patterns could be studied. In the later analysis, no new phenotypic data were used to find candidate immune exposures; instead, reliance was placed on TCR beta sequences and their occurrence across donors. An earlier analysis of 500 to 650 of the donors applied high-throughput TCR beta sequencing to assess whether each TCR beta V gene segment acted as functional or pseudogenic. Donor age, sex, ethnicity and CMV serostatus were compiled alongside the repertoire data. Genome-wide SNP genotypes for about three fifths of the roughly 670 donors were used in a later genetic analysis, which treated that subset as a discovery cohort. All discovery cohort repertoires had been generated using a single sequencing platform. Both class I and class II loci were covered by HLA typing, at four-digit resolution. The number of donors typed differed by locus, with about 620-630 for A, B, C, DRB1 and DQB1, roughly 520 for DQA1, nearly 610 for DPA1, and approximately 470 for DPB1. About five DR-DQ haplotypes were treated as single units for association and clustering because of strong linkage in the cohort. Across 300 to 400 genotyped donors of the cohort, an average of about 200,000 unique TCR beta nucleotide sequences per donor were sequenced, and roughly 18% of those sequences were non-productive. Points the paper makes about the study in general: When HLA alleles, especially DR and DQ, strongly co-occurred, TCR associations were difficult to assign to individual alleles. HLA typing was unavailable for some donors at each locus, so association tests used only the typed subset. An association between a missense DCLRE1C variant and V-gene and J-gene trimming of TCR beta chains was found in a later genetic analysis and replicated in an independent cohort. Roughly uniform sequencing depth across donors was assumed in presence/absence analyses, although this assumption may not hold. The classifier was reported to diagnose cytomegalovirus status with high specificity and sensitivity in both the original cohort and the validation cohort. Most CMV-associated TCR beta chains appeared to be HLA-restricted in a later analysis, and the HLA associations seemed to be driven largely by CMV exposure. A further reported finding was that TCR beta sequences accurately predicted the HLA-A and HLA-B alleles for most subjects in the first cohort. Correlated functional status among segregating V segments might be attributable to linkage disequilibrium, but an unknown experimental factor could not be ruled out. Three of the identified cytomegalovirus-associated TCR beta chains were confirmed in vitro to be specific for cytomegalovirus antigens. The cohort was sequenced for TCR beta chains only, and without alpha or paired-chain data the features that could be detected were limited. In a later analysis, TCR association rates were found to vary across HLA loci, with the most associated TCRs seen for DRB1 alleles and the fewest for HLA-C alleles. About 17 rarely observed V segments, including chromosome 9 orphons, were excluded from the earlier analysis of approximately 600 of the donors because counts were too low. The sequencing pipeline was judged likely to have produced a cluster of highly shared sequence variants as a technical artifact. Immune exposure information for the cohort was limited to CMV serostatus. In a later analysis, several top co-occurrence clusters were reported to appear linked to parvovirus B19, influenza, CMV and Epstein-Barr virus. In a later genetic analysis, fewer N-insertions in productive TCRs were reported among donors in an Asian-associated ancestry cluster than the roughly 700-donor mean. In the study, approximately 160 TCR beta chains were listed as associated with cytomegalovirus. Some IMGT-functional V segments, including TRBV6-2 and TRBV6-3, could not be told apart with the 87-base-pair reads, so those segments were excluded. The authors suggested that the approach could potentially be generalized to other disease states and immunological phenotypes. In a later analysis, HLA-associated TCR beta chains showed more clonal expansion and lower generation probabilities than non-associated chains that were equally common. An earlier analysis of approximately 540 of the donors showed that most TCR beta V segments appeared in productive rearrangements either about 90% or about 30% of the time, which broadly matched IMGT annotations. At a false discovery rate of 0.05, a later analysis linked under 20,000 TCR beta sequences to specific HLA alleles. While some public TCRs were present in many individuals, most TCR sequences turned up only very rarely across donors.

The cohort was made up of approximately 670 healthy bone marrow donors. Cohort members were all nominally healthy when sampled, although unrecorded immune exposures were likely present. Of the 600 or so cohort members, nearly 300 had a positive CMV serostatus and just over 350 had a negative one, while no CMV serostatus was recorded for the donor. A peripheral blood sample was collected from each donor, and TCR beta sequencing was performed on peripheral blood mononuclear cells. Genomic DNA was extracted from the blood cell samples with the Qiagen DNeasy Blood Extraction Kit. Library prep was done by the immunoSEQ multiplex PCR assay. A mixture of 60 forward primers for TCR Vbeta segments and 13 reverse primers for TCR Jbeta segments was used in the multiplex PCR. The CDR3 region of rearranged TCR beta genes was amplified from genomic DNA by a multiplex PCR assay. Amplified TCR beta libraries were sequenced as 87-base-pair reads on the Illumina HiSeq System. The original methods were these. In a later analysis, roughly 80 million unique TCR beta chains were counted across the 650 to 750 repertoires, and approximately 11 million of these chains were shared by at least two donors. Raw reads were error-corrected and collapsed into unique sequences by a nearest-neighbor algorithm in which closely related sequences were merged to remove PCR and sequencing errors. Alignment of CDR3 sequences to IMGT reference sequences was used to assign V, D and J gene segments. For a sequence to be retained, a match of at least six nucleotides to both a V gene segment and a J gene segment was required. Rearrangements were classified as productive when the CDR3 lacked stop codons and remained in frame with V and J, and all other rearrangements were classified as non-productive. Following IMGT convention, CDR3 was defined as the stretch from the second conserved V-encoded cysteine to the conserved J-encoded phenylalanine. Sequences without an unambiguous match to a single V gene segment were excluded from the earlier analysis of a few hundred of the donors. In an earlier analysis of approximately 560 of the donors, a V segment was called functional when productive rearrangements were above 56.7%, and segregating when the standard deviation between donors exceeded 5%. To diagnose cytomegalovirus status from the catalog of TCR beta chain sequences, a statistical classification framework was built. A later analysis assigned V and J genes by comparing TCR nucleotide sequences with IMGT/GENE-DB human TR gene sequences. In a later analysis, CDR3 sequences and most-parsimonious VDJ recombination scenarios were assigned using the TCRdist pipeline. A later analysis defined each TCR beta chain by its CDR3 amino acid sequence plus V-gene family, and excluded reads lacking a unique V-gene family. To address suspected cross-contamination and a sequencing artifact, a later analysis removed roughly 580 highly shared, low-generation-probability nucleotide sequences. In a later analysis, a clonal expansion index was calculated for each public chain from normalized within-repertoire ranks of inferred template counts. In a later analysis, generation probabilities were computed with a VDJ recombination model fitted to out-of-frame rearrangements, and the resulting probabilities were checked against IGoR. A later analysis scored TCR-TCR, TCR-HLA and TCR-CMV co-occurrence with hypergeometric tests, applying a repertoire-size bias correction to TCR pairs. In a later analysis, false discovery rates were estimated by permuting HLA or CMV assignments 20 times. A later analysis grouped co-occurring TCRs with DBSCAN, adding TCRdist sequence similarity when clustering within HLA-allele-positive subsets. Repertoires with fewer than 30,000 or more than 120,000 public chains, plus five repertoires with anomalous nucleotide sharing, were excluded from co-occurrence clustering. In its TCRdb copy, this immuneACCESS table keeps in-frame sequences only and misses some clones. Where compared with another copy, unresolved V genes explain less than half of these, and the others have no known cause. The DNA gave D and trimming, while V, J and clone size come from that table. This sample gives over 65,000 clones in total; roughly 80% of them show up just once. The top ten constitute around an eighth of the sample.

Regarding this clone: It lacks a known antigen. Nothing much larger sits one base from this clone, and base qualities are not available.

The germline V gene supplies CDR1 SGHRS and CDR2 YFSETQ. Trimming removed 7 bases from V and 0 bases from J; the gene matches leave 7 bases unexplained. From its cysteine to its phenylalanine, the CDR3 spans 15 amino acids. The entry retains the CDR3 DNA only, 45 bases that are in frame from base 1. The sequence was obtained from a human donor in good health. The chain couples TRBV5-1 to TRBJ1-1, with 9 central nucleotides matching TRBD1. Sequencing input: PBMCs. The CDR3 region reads CASGTGRGVNTEAFF. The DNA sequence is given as TGCGCCAGCGGGACAGGGAGGGGGGTGAACACTGAAGCTTTCTTT.